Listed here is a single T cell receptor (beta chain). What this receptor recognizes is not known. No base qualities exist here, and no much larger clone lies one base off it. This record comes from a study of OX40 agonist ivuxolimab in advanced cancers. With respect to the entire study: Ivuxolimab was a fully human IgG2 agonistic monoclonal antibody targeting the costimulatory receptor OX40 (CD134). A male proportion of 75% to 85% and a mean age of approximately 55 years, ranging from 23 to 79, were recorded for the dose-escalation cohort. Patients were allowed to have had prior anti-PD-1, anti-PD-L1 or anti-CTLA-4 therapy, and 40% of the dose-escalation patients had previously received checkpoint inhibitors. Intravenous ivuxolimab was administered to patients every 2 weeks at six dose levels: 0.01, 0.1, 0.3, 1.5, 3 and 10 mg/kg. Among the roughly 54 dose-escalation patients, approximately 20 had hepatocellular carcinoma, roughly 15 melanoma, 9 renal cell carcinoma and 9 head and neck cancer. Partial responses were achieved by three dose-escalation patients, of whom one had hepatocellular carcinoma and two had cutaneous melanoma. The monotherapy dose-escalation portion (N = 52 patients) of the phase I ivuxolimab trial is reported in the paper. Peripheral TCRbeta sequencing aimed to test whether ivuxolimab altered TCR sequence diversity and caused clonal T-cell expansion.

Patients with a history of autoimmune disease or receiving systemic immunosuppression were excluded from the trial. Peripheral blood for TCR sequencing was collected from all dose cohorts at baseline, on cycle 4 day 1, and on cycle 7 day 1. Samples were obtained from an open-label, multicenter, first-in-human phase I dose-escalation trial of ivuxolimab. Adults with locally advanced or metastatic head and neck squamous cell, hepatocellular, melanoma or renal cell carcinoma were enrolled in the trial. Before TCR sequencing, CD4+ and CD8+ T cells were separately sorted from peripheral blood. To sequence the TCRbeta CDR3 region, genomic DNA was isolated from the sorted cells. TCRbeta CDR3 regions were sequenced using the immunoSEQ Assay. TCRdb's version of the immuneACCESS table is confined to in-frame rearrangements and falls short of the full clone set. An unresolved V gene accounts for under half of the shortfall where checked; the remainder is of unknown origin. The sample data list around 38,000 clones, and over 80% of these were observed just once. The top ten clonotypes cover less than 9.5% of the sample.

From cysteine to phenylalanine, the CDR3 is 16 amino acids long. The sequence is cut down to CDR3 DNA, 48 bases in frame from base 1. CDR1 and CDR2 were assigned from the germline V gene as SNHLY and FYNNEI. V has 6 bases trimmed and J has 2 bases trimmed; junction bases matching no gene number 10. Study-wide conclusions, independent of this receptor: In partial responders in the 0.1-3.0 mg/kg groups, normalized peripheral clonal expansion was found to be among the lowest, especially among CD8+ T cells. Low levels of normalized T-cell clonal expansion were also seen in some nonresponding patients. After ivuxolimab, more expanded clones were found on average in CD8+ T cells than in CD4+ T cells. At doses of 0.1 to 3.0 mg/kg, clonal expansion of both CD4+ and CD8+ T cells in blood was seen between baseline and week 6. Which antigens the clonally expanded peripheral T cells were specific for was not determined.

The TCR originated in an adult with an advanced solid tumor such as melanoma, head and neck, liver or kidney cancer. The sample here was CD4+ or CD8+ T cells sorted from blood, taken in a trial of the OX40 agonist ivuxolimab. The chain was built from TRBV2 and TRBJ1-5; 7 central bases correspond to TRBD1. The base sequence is TGTGCCAGCAGGGAGACAGGGTTTCAAGGCAATCAGCCCCAGCATTTT. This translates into CASRETGFQGNQPQHF.